The sequence of this TCR beta chain was determined in a study of beta chain features in type 1 diabetes. As for the study in general: When patients were set against healthy donors, age, gender and cell yields were similar.

CDR3 length: 14 residues. Trimming left V 1 base short and J 9 bases short, with 13 bases between. CDR1 SGHDN and CDR2 FVKESK come from the germline V gene. By way of CD45RO/CCR7/CD25/CD127/CD95/CD27, the CD4+ regulatory, stem cell-like memory, central memory and naive cells were sorted. Once sorted, every population was more than 98% pure. This clone has a handful of counts. Expressed TCRB transcripts were sequenced because the entire RNA isolate underwent reverse transcription. Libraries were prepared by immunoSEQ multiplex PCR; TCRdb keeps only in-frame clonotypes and omits some of them. The sample has about 900,000 clones, around a sixth seen once.

The J gene is TRBJ2-1, the V gene TRBV14; D is ambiguous. The receptor was isolated from a woman aged 18-29 years in good health. The sequencing input was naive CD4+ T cells from blood. The CDR3: CASSQGLVPGEQFF. For the CDR3, the DNA is TGTGCCAGCAGCCAAGGGCTAGTACCCGGTGAGCAGTTCTTC. The variable domain in full, completed from reference TRBV14 and TRBJ2-1, reads EAGVTQFPSHSVIEKGQTVTLRCDPISGHDNLYWYRRVMGKEIKFLLHFVKESKQDESGMPNNRFLAERTGGTYSTLKVQPAELEDSGVYFCASSQGLVPGEQFFGPGTRLTVL.